The entry that follows covers one T cell receptor beta chain sequence. Authors' data handling: Counts of nucleated cells, estimated from reference gene primer amplification, were obtained. Libraries were prepared by immunoSEQ multiplex PCR; TCRdb keeps only in-frame clonotypes and omits some of them. Clone size and V and J calls were adopted from that table, with D and trimming inferred from the DNA. The table shows some 250,000 clones, with roughly 80% occurring only once. This record belongs to a study of blood T cell repertoires in COVID-19. The sequenced material came from peripheral blood. The origin of this receptor is a woman aged 18-29 years with acute or convalescent COVID-19.

The CDR3 DNA reads as TGCGCCAGCAGCTATGACGGGTATGGCTACACCTTC. It encodes CASSYDGYGYTF. V gene TRBV5-1 combines with J gene TRBJ1-2; D unresolved. The germline gives CDR1 SGHRS, CDR2 YFSETQ. This CDR3 is built from 12 residues. V was cut by 3 bases and J by 5 bases, with 8 bases left in between.